One and the same sample provided the 9 T cell receptor beta chains below, sequenced in a study of low-dose radiotherapy and immunotherapy resistance in tumors. Covering alpha and beta chains, TRAV- and TRBV-specific primers were used for the first-strand cDNA. With a constant-region primer and a V-primer adapter, TCRs were subjected to roughly 18 PCR cycles of amplification. Each CDR3 protein gets one entry after TCRdb re-called the reads with MiXCR. The sample has about 12,000 distinct CDR3 sequences; 76% are singletons. The receptor set was obtained from a human donor with advanced metastatic prostate, ovarian, gallbladder or colorectal cancer (not recorded which). This table probably holds off-target reads from a library built for another chain.

This chain connects TRBV7-2 to TRBJ1-3, with D tentatively TRBD1 (6 bases). Trimming took 4 bases from V and 0 from J, leaving 13 bases between them. The germline V gene has CDR1 SGHTA and CDR2 FQGNSA. CDR3 length: 16 residues. The CDR3 sequence: CASSSGQPSSGNTIYF. The CDR3 coding sequence is TGTGCCAGCAGCTCCGGACAGCCGAGCTCTGGAAACACCATATATTTT.

The chain carries TRBV7-9 and TRBJ1-5; perhaps TRBD1 as D (6 bases). This CDR3 is built from 14 residues. Germline assignment: CDR1 SEHNR and CDR2 FQNEAQ (reference sequence). V was cut by 2 bases and J by 7 bases, with 12 bases left in between. CDR3 residues: CASSLWGAGQPQHF. CDR3 DNA sequence: TGTGCCAGCAGCTTATGGGGGGCGGGACAGCCCCAGCATTTT.

V usage is TRBV20-1 and J usage is TRBJ2-2; 11 bases are shared with TRBD2. The CDR3 has 16 residues. Germline-derived CDR1 and CDR2 are DFQATT and SNEGSKA (reference sequence). With 6 bases clipped from V and 0 bases from J, the junction kept 6 bases outside the gene matches. CDR3 bases: TGCAGTGCGCGGGGACTAGCGGATGCGAACACCGGGGAGCTGTTTTTT. This translates into CSARGLADANTGELFF.

The chain employs TRBV28 and TRBJ2-3; maybe TRBD2 (6 bases). Germline CDR1 is MDHEN and CDR2 is SYDVKM. This CDR3 comprises 15 residues. Trimming took off 5 bases at V and 0 bases at J, with 12 bases between the two ends. The CDR3 coding sequence is TGTGCCAGCAGTCGAGGGACTGCTAGCACAGATACGCAGTATTTT. Its translation is CASSRGTASTDTQYF.

CDR3 sequence reads: CASSEGTGLRQETQYF. In DNA, the CDR3 is TGTGCCAGCAGCGAAGGAACAGGGCTCCGACAAGAGACCCAGTACTTC. The chain combines TRBV4-2 with TRBJ2-5; D is perhaps TRBD1 (6 bases). Germline CDR1 is LGHNA and CDR2 is YNFKEQ. Trimming left V 5 bases short and J 2 bases short, with 18 bases between. The CDR3 covers 16 residues.

This clonotype has only a few counts. The chain recombines TRBV14 with TRBJ2-3; the match to TRBD2 covers 7 bases. Per the germline V gene, CDR1 is SGHDN and CDR2 is FVKESK. V lost 5 bases and J lost 0; bases outside the gene matches: 11. This CDR3 spans 17 amino acids. This CDR3 reads CASSTHRGAGSTDTQYF. CDR3 DNA sequence: TGTGCCAGCAGCACCCACCGCGGAGCGGGGAGCACAGATACGCAGTATTTT.

This chain connects TRBV11-1 to TRBJ2-1; possibly TRBD2 for D (5 bases). Germline V lookup: CDR1 SGHAT, CDR2 FQDESV (reference sequence). V dropped 3 bases and J dropped 1 base, with 10 bases sitting between them. The length of the CDR3 is 15 residues. The CDR3 is CASSFARDSYNEQFF. Here the CDR3 DNA reads TGTGCCAGCAGCTTTGCACGGGATTCCTACAATGAGCAGTTCTTC.

The genes are TRBV2 and TRBJ1-1; D remains ambiguous. This CDR3 spans 12 amino acids. Trimming took off 5 bases at V and 8 bases at J, with 12 bases between the two ends. Germline CDR1 and CDR2: SNHLY and FYNNEI. For the CDR3, the DNA is TGTGCCAGCAGTACCAACGCGCAGGAAGCTTTCTTT. This sequence encodes CASSTNAQEAFF.

V usage is TRBV3-1 and J usage is TRBJ2-3, with D perhaps TRBD1 (5 bases). This CDR3 contains 16 residues. V was pared by 1 base and J by 2 bases, with 13 bases between. Per the germline V gene, CDR1 is LGHDT and CDR2 is YNNKEL (reference sequence). The CDR3 DNA reads TGTGCCAGCAGCCAAGGTCGGCAGGGCATCACAGATACGCAGTATTTT. It translates to CASSQGRQGITDTQYF.